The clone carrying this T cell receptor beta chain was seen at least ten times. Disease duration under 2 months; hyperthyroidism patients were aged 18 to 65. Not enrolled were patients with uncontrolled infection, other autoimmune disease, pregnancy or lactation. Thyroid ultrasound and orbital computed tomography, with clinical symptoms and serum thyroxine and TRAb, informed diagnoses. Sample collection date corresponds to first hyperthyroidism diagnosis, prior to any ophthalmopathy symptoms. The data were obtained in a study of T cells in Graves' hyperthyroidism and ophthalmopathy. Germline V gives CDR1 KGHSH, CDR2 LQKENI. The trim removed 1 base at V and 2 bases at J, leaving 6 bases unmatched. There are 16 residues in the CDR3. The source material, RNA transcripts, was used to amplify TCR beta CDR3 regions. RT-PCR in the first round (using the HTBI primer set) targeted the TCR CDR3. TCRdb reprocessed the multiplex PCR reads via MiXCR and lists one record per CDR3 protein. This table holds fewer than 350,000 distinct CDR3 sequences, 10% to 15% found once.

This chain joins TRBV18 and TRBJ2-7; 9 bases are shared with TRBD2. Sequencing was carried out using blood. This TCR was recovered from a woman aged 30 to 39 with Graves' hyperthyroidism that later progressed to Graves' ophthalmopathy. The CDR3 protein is CASSPRFSGRAYEQYF. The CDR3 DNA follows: TGTGCCAGCTCACCACGGTTTAGCGGGAGAGCCTACGAGCAGTACTTC.